This T cell receptor (beta chain) came from a study of T cells after yellow fever vaccination. Study-level points and caveats: Most clones from primary vaccination were detected again post-booster (roughly 96% CD4, 70% to 90% CD8).

Comments on this clonotype: The target antigen is unknown.

TCRdb used MiXCR to reprocess the 5' RACE reads, holding one entry per CDR3 protein. This table has just under 600,000 distinct CDR3 sequences, roughly 14% appearing once. V gave up 0 bases and J gave up 6 bases; unmatched junction bases: 6. Germline V CDR1 and CDR2: SGHRS, YFSETQ. This CDR3 comprises 15 residues. The chain carries TRBV5-1 and TRBJ2-5; 9 bases fit TRBD2. The starting material was PBMCs, obtained on the day of the yellow fever booster vaccination. The TCR originated in a man in his thirties or forties who received the YFV17D yellow fever vaccine. CDR3 in amino acids: CASSLGAGGPKTQYF. The DNA for the CDR3 is TGCGCCAGCAGCTTGGGCGCGGGAGGGCCAAAGACCCAGTACTTC. Supplemented by reference TRBV5-1 and TRBJ2-5, the full variable domain reads KAGVTQTPRYLIKTRGQQVTLSCSPISGHRSVSWYQQTPGQGLQFLFEYFSETQRNKGNFPGRFSGRQFSNSRSEMNVSTLELGDSALYLCASSLGAGGPKTQYFGPGTRLLVL.